Below are 11 T cell receptor beta chains sequenced from a single sample in a study of blood T cell repertoires in COVID-19 (dated by TCRdb to 2019 to 2021). Libraries were constructed by the immunoSEQ multiplex PCR assay. Not all clones reach the TCRdb copy of this immuneACCESS table, which keeps in-frame sequences only. Checked studies attribute under half of the gap to unresolved V genes and leave the rest unexplained. The sample data list approximately 170,000 clones, and approximately 77% of these were observed just once. The ten largest clones represent more than 9% of the sample. The sequenced material came from peripheral blood. Source of these receptors: a woman at least 80 years old with active or convalescent COVID-19.

Details on this clone: At the DNA level, this CDR3 is encoded by other sequences in the same sample as well. The rearrangement links TRBV5-1 to TRBJ2-5; D perhaps matches TRBD1 (5 bases). CDR1 and CDR2 (germline): SGHRS, YFSETQ. Trimming took 4 bases from V and 2 from J, leaving 12 bases between them. This CDR3 contains 14 residues. The DNA of the CDR3 is TGCGCCAGCAGCCCCACAGGATCTCAAGAGACCCAGTACTTC. Translation gives CASSPTGSQETQYF.

This clone occurred once. The rearrangement links TRBV5-1 to TRBJ2-2, with TRBD2 as a possible D gene (5 bases). This CDR3 region has 14 residues. CDR1 is SGHRS and CDR2 is YFSETQ in the germline V gene. The V gene lost 6 bases and the J gene lost 3 bases, with 12 bases spanning the gap. In DNA form, the CDR3 reads TGCGCCAGCAAAGCTAGCTCCTACACCGGGGAGCTGTTTTTT. It encodes CASKASSYTGELFF.

The rearrangement links TRBV18 to TRBJ1-2; TRBD1 is a possible D gene (5 bases). There are 13 residues in the CDR3. V lost 5 bases to trimming and J lost 0 bases, with 7 bases between them. Germline V gives CDR1 KGHSH, CDR2 LQKENI. In nucleotides, the CDR3 is TGTGCCAGCTCAGGAGGGGCTAACTATGGCTACACCTTC. Translation: CASSGGANYGYTF.

The V and J genes are TRBV6-5 and TRBJ2-2, with a weak D call TRBD2 (6 bases). Germline V gives CDR1 MNHEY, CDR2 SVGAGI. This CDR3 contains 15 residues. Trimming removed 7 bases from V and 0 bases from J, with 12 bases in between. DNA of the CDR3: TGTGCCAGCAATAGGAGGGCTGCGAACACCGGGGAGCTGTTTTTT. Residues: CASNRRAANTGELFF.

A few counts support this clone. The gene calls are TRBV28 and TRBJ2-6; TRBD1 agrees at 8 bases. This CDR3 comprises 16 residues. Unmatched junction bases numbered 4, after V lost 6 bases and J lost 0 bases. Germline V CDR1 and CDR2: MDHEN, SYDVKM. CDR3 nucleotides: TGTGCCAGCAGGGGACAGGCGAGCTCTGGGGCCAACGTCCTGACTTTC. This translates into CASRGQASSGANVLTF.

The rearrangement uses TRBV6-5 and TRBJ1-1; 9 positions agree with TRBD1. The CDR3 has 13 amino acids. Germline CDR1 and CDR2: MNHEY and SVGAGI. Losses at the gene ends were 6 bases for V and 6 bases for J; bases not matched to a gene: 5. CDR3 DNA: TGTGCCAGCAGCAACAGGGGGCCCCCTGAAGCTTTCTTT. Its translation: CASSNRGPPEAFF.

The chain is built from TRBV7-3 and TRBJ2-1, with D possibly being TRBD1 (7 bases). Trimming removed 6 bases at V and 9 bases at J, with 15 bases between. The CDR3 is 13 amino acids. Per the germline V gene, CDR1 is SGHTA and CDR2 is FQGTGA. In DNA form, the CDR3 reads TGTGCCAGCAGTATTGGACAGGAGGGTGAGCAGTTCTTC. Translated, it gives CASSIGQEGEQFF.

This clone appeared a few times. This chain uses TRBV7-9 with TRBJ2-3; 10 bases align to TRBD2. V shed 5 bases, J shed 3 bases, and the junction held 5 bases outside the gene matches. The CDR3 sequence is 15 residues long. Germline values: CDR1 SEHNR, CDR2 FQNEAQ (reference sequence). In DNA form, the CDR3 reads TGTGCCAGCAGCCCCCCGGGACTAGCGACAGATACGCAGTATTTT. As protein: CASSPPGLATDTQYF.

The chain recombines TRBV5-5 with TRBJ1-3; no clear D. Trimming took 2 bases from V and 0 from J, leaving 12 bases between them. The CDR3 loop spans 16 amino acids. Germline values: CDR1 SGHKS, CDR2 YYEKEE (reference sequence). CDR3 nucleotides: TGTGCCAGCAGCTTAGCAGGCCTAAGCTCTGGAAACACCATATATTTT. Protein: CASSLAGLSSGNTIYF.

CDR3 nucleotide sequence: TGTGCCAGCAGGGGGGGAGGCCCTGAGCAGTTCTTC. Translated: CASRGGGPEQFF. The V call is TRBV9, the J call TRBJ2-1; the D gene is possibly TRBD2 (6 bases). V gave up 5 bases and J gave up 9 bases, with 12 bases separating them. Germline V gene data show CDR1 as SGDLS and CDR2 as YYNGEE. The CDR3 runs to 12 residues.

The V gene is TRBV4-1, the J gene TRBJ1-2, with D perhaps TRBD1 (5 bases). The germline V and J ends were trimmed by 3 bases and 4 bases, with 15 bases remaining between them. Per germline, CDR1 MGHRA and CDR2 YSYEKL. The CDR3 has 15 residues. The CDR3 loop is CASSQLRQSGYGYTF. CDR3 in DNA: TGCGCCAGCAGCCAGCTAAGACAGTCCGGCTATGGCTACACCTTC.